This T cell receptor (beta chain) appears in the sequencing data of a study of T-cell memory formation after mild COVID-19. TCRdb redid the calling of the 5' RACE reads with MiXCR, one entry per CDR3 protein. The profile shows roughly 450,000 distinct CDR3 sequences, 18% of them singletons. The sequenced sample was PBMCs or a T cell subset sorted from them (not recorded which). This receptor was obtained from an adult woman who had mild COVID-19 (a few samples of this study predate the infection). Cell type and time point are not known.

The CDR3 protein is CATSASPPNEQFF. The CDR3 DNA follows: TGTGCCACCAGTGCGTCCCCCCCCAATGAGCAGTTCTTC. V is TRBV24-1 and J is TRBJ2-1, with D uncertain. There are 13 residues in the CDR3. Germline values: CDR1 KGHDR, CDR2 SFDVKD. The V gene lost 5 bases and the J gene lost 6 bases, with 10 bases spanning the gap.